These 22 T cell receptor beta chains came from one sample sequenced in a study of blood T cell repertoires in COVID-19 (dated by TCRdb to 2018 to 2020). The protocol used for the library was the immunoSEQ multiplex PCR assay. The clones in this table, taken by TCRdb from immuneACCESS, are in-frame only. Not every clone is retained; where verified, under half of the shortfall comes from an unresolved V gene, and the cause of the rest is unknown. The sample records 95,000 to 150,000 clones, more than 60% of which are singletons. The ten largest make up roughly 2.1% of the sample. Sequencing was done on a sample of peripheral blood. The receptors were gathered from an older man with acute or convalescent COVID-19.

The J gene is TRBJ1-1, the V gene TRBV19; 8 bases line up with TRBD1. Germline trimming cut 5 bases from V and 4 bases from J; bases unmatched to any gene: 9. The CDR3 loop spans 15 amino acids. Looked up from germline, CDR1 is LNHDA and CDR2 is SQIVND (reference sequence). In DNA form, the CDR3 reads TGTGCCAGTAGTCCAGGACAGGGCCTCTCCACTGAAGCTTTCTTT. Amino acid sequence: CASSPGQGLSTEAFF.

This clone was seen more than once but under ten times. V and J are TRBV2 and TRBJ2-7, with D possibly being TRBD1 (5 bases). Trimming shortened V by 7 bases and J by 2 bases, and 15 bases separated the two germline ends. The length of the CDR3 is 14 residues. CDR1 and CDR2 (germline): SNHLY, FYNNEI. As DNA, the CDR3 is TGTGCCAGCAAGGGGCCCCTAAACGCCTACGAGCAGTACTTC. It translates to CASKGPLNAYEQYF.

This rearrangement joins TRBV5-1 to TRBJ2-7; 8 bases map to TRBD1. The CDR3 consists of 15 residues. The V gene end was trimmed by 4 bases and the J gene end by 6 bases; junction bases not matched to a gene: 12. CDR1 is SGHRS, CDR2 YFSETQ, per germline. The CDR3 protein is CASSLSGQGNSEQYF. CDR3 DNA sequence: TGCGCCAGCAGCCTTAGCGGACAGGGCAATAGCGAGCAGTACTTC.

The J gene is TRBJ2-1, the V gene TRBV5-4, with a tentative D call TRBD2 (5 bases). This CDR3 region has 14 residues. Germline assignment: CDR1 SGHNT and CDR2 YYREEE (reference sequence). V lost 4 bases to trimming and J lost 7 bases, with 15 bases between them. This CDR3 reads CASSAARVINEQFF. CDR3 nucleotide sequence: TGTGCCAGCAGCGCGGCGAGGGTGATAAATGAGCAGTTCTTC.

The chain has TRBV7-6 and TRBJ1-1; D gene ambiguous. The ends were cut back, 2 bases at V and 3 bases at J, with 7 bases in the middle. The CDR3 spans 13 residues. The V gene's germline CDR1 is SGHVS and CDR2 FNYEAQ. Here the CDR3 DNA reads TGTGCCAGCAGCTTATCCGGGGACACTGAAGCTTTCTTT. This sequence encodes CASSLSGDTEAFF.

The J gene is TRBJ2-2, the V gene TRBV5-1, with TRBD2 matching over 12 bases. V shed 5 bases and J 3 bases; nucleotides not matched to a gene: 5. The CDR3 totals 16 residues. CDR1 is SGHRS and CDR2 is YFSETQ in the germline V gene. CDR3 coding DNA: TGCGCCAGCAGTTATCCTAGCGGGGGGGACACCGGGGAGCTGTTTTTT. It specifies CASSYPSGGDTGELFF.

This clone was observed a handful of times. The CDR3 protein is CASSQGTGMNTDTQYF. CDR3 bases: TGTGCCAGCAGCCAAGGGACAGGGATGAACACAGATACGCAGTATTTT. The chain is built from TRBV4-2 and TRBJ2-3; 8 bases line up with TRBD1. The CDR3 is 16 amino acids. CDR1 and CDR2 from the germline V gene are LGHNA and YNFKEQ. The trim removed 1 base at V and 2 bases at J, leaving 5 bases unmatched.

The rearrangement links TRBV5-1 to TRBJ2-3; the match to TRBD2 covers 7 bases. Germline lookup yields CDR1 SGHRS and CDR2 YFSETQ. The CDR3 is 15 residues long. The J segment lost 4 bases and the V segment lost 3 bases, leaving 8 bases of the junction unmatched. CDR3 in DNA: TGCGCCAGCAGCTCAGGACTAGGCAAAGCAGATACGCAGTATTTT. It yields the protein CASSSGLGKADTQYF.

The rearrangement uses TRBV29-1 and TRBJ1-5; the D gene is possibly TRBD1 (5 bases). Deletions cut 4 bases from V and 4 bases from J, with 14 bases between. Germline values: CDR1 SQVTM, CDR2 ANQGSEA. CDR3 length: 14 amino acids. The chain's CDR3 is CSVVPGGWNQPQHF. CDR3 in DNA: TGCAGCGTTGTGCCGGGGGGATGGAATCAGCCCCAGCATTTT.

This clone was counted only a few times. The chain couples TRBV28 to TRBJ1-2; tentatively, D is TRBD1 (6 bases). Trimming shortened V by 8 bases and J by 3 bases, and 16 bases separated the two germline ends. Germline assignment: CDR1 MDHEN and CDR2 SYDVKM. The CDR3 runs to 14 residues. The CDR3 DNA reads TGTGCCAGCGGAACCGGGGGGGCGGACTATGGCTACACCTTC. It specifies CASGTGGADYGYTF.

This rearrangement joins TRBV24-1 to TRBJ2-7; 9 bases are shared with TRBD1. CDR1 is KGHDR, CDR2 SFDVKD, per germline. The CDR3 totals 14 residues. V lost 4 bases to trimming and J lost 4 bases; unmatched junction nucleotides: 4. The CDR3 DNA is TGTGCCACCAGTGAAGACAGGGGGTGTTACGAGCAGTACTTC. It translates to CATSEDRGCYEQYF.

This clone has a count of ten or more. This chain uses TRBV7-2 with TRBJ1-3; no clear D. The V gene lost 1 base and the J gene lost 7 bases, with 5 bases spanning the gap. Per the germline V gene, CDR1 is SGHTA and CDR2 is FQGNSA. CDR3 size: 12 residues. DNA for the CDR3: TGTGCCAGCAGCTTAGAACGGAACACCATATATTTT. It codes for CASSLERNTIYF.

The chain has TRBV3-1 (or the pseudogene TRBV3-2) and TRBJ1-5, with 9 bases identical to TRBD1. The trim removed 4 bases at V and 7 bases at J, leaving 5 bases unmatched. Germline lookup yields CDR1 LGHDT and CDR2 YNNKEL (reference sequence). The CDR3 has 14 residues. The CDR3 loop reads CASSLGQGGQPQHF. CDR3 bases: TGTGCCAGCAGCCTGGGACAGGGCGGACAGCCCCAGCATTTT.

This chain connects TRBV10-3 to TRBJ1-2, with 8 bases fitting TRBD1. The CDR3 runs 16 residues. V was clipped by 5 bases and J by 1 base; unmatched bases: 9. CDR1 is ENHRY and CDR2 is SYGVKD in the germline V gene. In DNA, the CDR3 is TGTGCCATCAGTCCCAGGGGGCGGCCGATTAACTATGGCTACACCTTC. This sequence encodes CAISPRGRPINYGYTF.

In its sample, this clone was seen a few times. This chain joins TRBV27 and TRBJ2-3, with 7 nucleotides matching TRBD2. J was trimmed by 13 bases and V by 4 bases; bases with no gene match: 20. Per germline, CDR1 MNHEY and CDR2 SMNVEV (reference sequence). This CDR3 region has 16 residues. In DNA, the CDR3 is TGTGCCAGCAGTTCCAGGGCATTAGCGGGTGTCGAGACGGAGTATTTT. Residues: CASSSRALAGVETEYF.

By share of the sample, this clone is medium-sized. V is TRBV4-3 and J is TRBJ2-7, with TRBD1 matching over 9 bases. With V trimmed by 4 bases and J by 2 bases, 3 bases remained unmatched. Germline CDR1 is LGHNA and CDR2 is YSLEER. This CDR3 has 14 residues. CDR3 loop: CASSLRTGAYEQYF. As DNA, the CDR3 is TGCGCCAGCAGCCTCAGGACAGGGGCCTACGAGCAGTACTTC.

The chain has TRBV9 and TRBJ1-2, with a weak D call TRBD1 (6 bases). The CDR3 length is 14 residues. Trimming cost V 3 bases and J 7 bases, with 16 bases left between them. Germline loops: CDR1 SGDLS, CDR2 YYNGEE. The CDR3 reads CASSGDRFRSGYTF. The DNA for the CDR3 is TGTGCCAGCAGCGGCGACAGGTTCCGAAGTGGCTACACCTTC.

The rearrangement links TRBV5-6 to TRBJ1-1; 7 bases map to TRBD1. The CDR3 extends over 15 amino acids. After removal of 4 bases from V and 0 bases from J, the junction contained 6 bases not matched to a gene. Germline CDR1 is SGHDT and CDR2 is YYEEEE. The DNA for the CDR3 is TGTGCCAGCAGCCAACCGGGACAGCTGAACACTGAAGCTTTCTTT. Protein product: CASSQPGQLNTEAFF.

Remarks on this clone: This specimen includes other DNA sequences encoding the same CDR3. The rearrangement joins TRBV6-2 or TRBV6-3 to TRBJ1-1; D is unclear. Trimming pared 0 bases from V and 1 base from J, leaving 3 bases between. CDR3 length: 13 residues. CDR1 and CDR2 from the germline V gene are MNHEY and SVGEGT. The CDR3 here is CASSYSRNTEAFF. The DNA for the CDR3 is TGTGCCAGCAGTTACTCCCGGAACACTGAAGCTTTCTTT.

The sample holds a few counts of this clone. V gene TRBV5-4 combines with J gene TRBJ1-1; D ambiguous. The CDR3 is made up of 15 amino acids. Germline V CDR1 and CDR2: SGHNT, YYREEE (reference sequence). With 0 bases removed from V and 0 bases from J, the gap between germline ends came to 9 bases. CDR3 DNA sequence: TGTGCCAGCAGCTTGGGTGGTAGAATGAACACTGAAGCTTTCTTT. Translation: CASSLGGRMNTEAFF.

V usage is TRBV9 and J usage is TRBJ1-2; 8 bases match TRBD1. V shed 4 bases and J 3 bases; nucleotides not matched to a gene: 8. In germline, CDR1 is SGDLS, CDR2 YYNGEE. The length of the CDR3 is 15 residues. The CDR3 here is CASSPTSGGDYGYTF. The CDR3 nucleotides read TGTGCCAGCAGCCCGACATCAGGGGGCGACTATGGCTACACCTTC.

The chain combines TRBV7-9 with TRBJ1-3; TRBD1 matches at 9 bases. The germline V gene has CDR1 SEHNR and CDR2 FQNEAQ (reference sequence). J was trimmed by 2 bases and V by 0 bases; bases with no gene match: 5. The CDR3 contains 17 residues. The CDR3 here is CASSLARTGGPGNTIYF. The CDR3 nucleotides read TGTGCCAGCAGCTTAGCCAGAACAGGGGGCCCTGGAAACACCATATATTTT.